The clone carrying this T cell receptor (beta chain) showed up just once. Its antigen is unknown. This sample was taken from a study of response to subunit inactivated influenza vaccine. Germline V lookup: CDR1 LNHNV, CDR2 YYDKDF (reference sequence). The CDR3 covers 15 residues. Losses at the gene ends were 2 bases for V and 4 bases for J; bases not matched to a gene: 4. One entry per CDR3 protein results from TCRdb running MiXCR on the RT-PCR reads. The top ten hold around 10% of the sample, which has about 540,000 distinct CDR3 sequences, less than 15% seen once. Points from the study as a whole: The authors put forward the suggestion that each seasonal influenza vaccination may bring in only a limited number of new T cells.

The genes are TRBV15 and TRBJ2-3, with 9 positions matching TRBD1. The TCR sequence derives from a man aged 45-65 years who received an inactivated influenza vaccine. This sample comprised PBMCs from blood, obtained 11 to 12 days after vaccination. CDR3 region: CATSRLGQGSDTQYF. The CDR3 bases are TGTGCCACCAGCAGATTGGGACAGGGATCAGATACGCAGTATTTT.